The clone carrying this T cell receptor beta chain has a handful of counts. Looked up from germline, CDR1 is SEHNR and CDR2 is FQNEAQ (reference sequence). This CDR3 has 13 residues. V lost 7 bases, J lost 10 bases, and 17 bases lay in between. This record comes from a study of tumor-infiltrating lymphocytes in oesophageal squamous cell carcinoma. MiXCR, run by TCRdb on the PCR reads, gives a single entry per CDR3 protein. This sample has about 11,000 distinct CDR3 sequences; 50% to 55% occur once, and the top ten carry around 20%. V usage is TRBV7-9 and J usage is TRBJ2-1, with D possibly TRBD2 on 6 matching bases. The specimen sequenced was esophageal tumor tissue. The TCR was taken from a female donor with esophageal squamous cell carcinoma. CDR3 nucleotide sequence: TGTGCCAGCACCTTGGACGGGGAGGACGAGCAGTTCTTC. Encoded protein: CASTLDGEDEQFF.